The 27 T cell receptor beta chains below were found in one sample sequenced in a study of identical twins. From the 5' RACE reads, TCRdb called clonotypes with MiXCR, one entry per CDR3 protein. Of around 490,000 distinct CDR3 sequences listed, 15% are singletons. A further study also used this sample, focusing on yellow fever vaccine responses in identical twins.

Material for sequencing was CD4+ T cells sorted from blood. All receptors derive from a woman aged 18-29 years in good health.

This clonotype was found a few times. The chain recombines TRBV7-8 with TRBJ2-1, with 8 bases fitting TRBD2. Germline CDR1 and CDR2: SGHVS and FQNEAQ. V shed 6 bases, J shed 7 bases, and the junction held 14 bases outside the gene matches. The CDR3 is 16 residues long. CDR3 in amino acids: CASSITRGASQNEQFF. DNA of the CDR3: TGTGCCAGCAGTATAACGCGGGGGGCTAGTCAGAATGAGCAGTTCTTC.

This clonotype was detected only a few times. The rearrangement uses TRBV29-1 and TRBJ2-1; 7 bases match TRBD2. After removal of 6 bases from V and 3 bases from J, the junction contained 8 bases not matched to a gene. CDR1 SQVTM and CDR2 ANQGSEA come from the germline V gene. This CDR3 is 14 amino acids long. The CDR3 nucleotides read TGCAGCGTCTTTCTCCAGCGGGACTACAATGAGCAGTTCTTC. This encodes CSVFLQRDYNEQFF.

The sample holds a few counts of this clonotype. The gene calls are TRBV12-3 or TRBV12-4 and TRBJ1-2; D remains ambiguous. The CDR3 contains 15 residues. V lost 1 base and J 8 bases, leaving 17 bases between the germline ends. The CDR3 loop is CASSLDLGGQGGYTF. The DNA for the CDR3 is TGTGCCAGCAGTTTAGATCTGGGTGGGCAAGGGGGCTACACCTTC.

This clonotype was seen many times. The CDR3 spells CSARGVIGQGASYEQYF. CDR3 DNA: TGCAGCGCCAGGGGGGTCATAGGACAGGGGGCGTCCTACGAGCAGTACTTC. The V call is TRBV29-1, the J call TRBJ2-7; 11 positions match TRBD1. Germline-derived CDR1 and CDR2 are SQVTM and ANQGSEA. CDR3 length equals 17 residues. Unmatched junction bases numbered 15, after V lost 7 bases and J lost 1 base.

In this sample, this clonotype turned up a few times. The chain joins TRBV24-1 to TRBJ2-6, with 7 bases aligning to TRBD1. The CDR3 extends over 17 amino acids. Germline V CDR1 and CDR2: KGHDR, SFDVKD. J gave up 0 bases and V 3 bases, and 4 bases lay outside the gene matches. The chain's CDR3 is CATSDQTGSSGANVLTF. Written as DNA, the CDR3 is TGTGCCACCAGTGATCAGACAGGGAGCTCTGGGGCCAACGTCCTGACTTTC.

This clonotype has only a few counts. J is TRBJ2-5 and V is TRBV5-5; perhaps TRBD1 as D (6 bases). This CDR3 has 15 residues. V was clipped by 4 bases and J by 2 bases, with 15 bases between them. Germline V CDR1 and CDR2: SGHKS, YYEKEE (reference sequence). The CDR3 DNA reads TGTGCCAGCAGCACAGGACAGACAAGACAAGAGACCCAGTACTTC. It yields the protein CASSTGQTRQETQYF.

V gene TRBV6-2 or TRBV6-3 combines with J gene TRBJ2-1; D is perhaps TRBD1 (5 bases). CDR1 MNHEY and CDR2 SVGEGT come from the germline V gene. There are 16 residues in the CDR3. The V and J ends lost 5 bases and 7 bases respectively, with 21 bases between them. The CDR3 sequence: CASSAKGAAISNEQFF. The CDR3, as DNA: TGTGCCAGCAGTGCAAAAGGGGCGGCGATATCGAATGAGCAGTTCTTC.

The V gene is TRBV20-1, the J gene TRBJ2-3; TRBD1 might be the D (6 bases). CDR1 is DFQATT and CDR2 is SNEGSKA in the germline V gene (reference sequence). V gave up 1 base and J gave up 1 base, with 9 bases separating them. CDR3 length: 14 residues. The CDR3 protein is CSARATGRTDTQYF. CDR3 nucleotides: TGCAGTGCTAGAGCGACAGGCCGCACAGATACGCAGTATTTT.

The chain links TRBV12-3 or TRBV12-4 to TRBJ2-3; 7 bases line up with TRBD2. Trimming at V came to 5 bases and at J to 4 bases, leaving 9 bases not matched to a gene. The CDR3 length is 15 residues. The CDR3 spells CASSPTAGVADTQYF. The CDR3 DNA is TGTGCCAGCAGTCCGACGGCGGGGGTTGCAGATACGCAGTATTTT.

The genes are TRBV19 and TRBJ2-2; D might be TRBD1 (5 bases). Germline-derived CDR1 and CDR2 are LNHDA and SQIVND (reference sequence). V gave up 4 bases and J gave up 4 bases, with 13 bases separating them. The CDR3 has 15 amino acids. The CDR3 loop is CASSSWVRGTGELFF. As DNA, the CDR3 is TGTGCCAGTAGTAGCTGGGTTAGGGGCACCGGGGAGCTGTTTTTT.

In this sample, this clonotype turned up a few times. V and J are TRBV6-1 and TRBJ1-1, with 9 bases identical to TRBD1. Trimming at V came to 6 bases and at J to 5 bases, leaving 4 bases not matched to a gene. The length of the CDR3 is 13 residues. CDR1 MNHNS and CDR2 SASEGT come from the germline V gene. CDR3 nucleotide sequence: TGTGCCAGCAGGGCCGGGACAGGGACTGAAGCTTTCTTT. This encodes CASRAGTGTEAFF.

This clonotype was seen many times. The chain is built from TRBV5-1 and TRBJ2-1; D is uncertain. This CDR3 is 15 amino acids long. Trimming left V 2 bases short and J 1 base short, with 10 bases between. Germline lookup yields CDR1 SGHRS and CDR2 YFSETQ. Here the CDR3 reads CASSLLAESYNEQFF. The CDR3, as DNA: TGCGCCAGCAGCTTACTCGCGGAGTCCTACAATGAGCAGTTCTTC.

The sample holds a few counts of this clonotype. The V call is TRBV11-1, the J call TRBJ2-1, with unresolved D. The CDR3 is 16 amino acids. The germline V gene encodes CDR1 SGHAT and CDR2 FQDESV (reference sequence). V was pared by 5 bases and J by 4 bases, with 18 bases between. CDR3 DNA sequence: TGTGCCAGCAGCCCTGGTGGCTACCGACGATACAATGAGCAGTTCTTC. As protein: CASSPGGYRRYNEQFF.

In this sample, this clonotype turned up a few times. V is TRBV12-3 or TRBV12-4 and J is TRBJ2-7; TRBD1 is a possible D gene (5 bases). Trimming shortened V by 6 bases and J by 4 bases, and 13 bases separated the two germline ends. The CDR3 covers 13 residues. The CDR3 loop is CASRKTAPYEQYF. The CDR3 nucleotides read TGTGCCAGCAGGAAGACAGCACCGTACGAGCAGTACTTC.

This clonotype was observed a handful of times. The chain carries TRBV28 and TRBJ1-4; D might be TRBD1 (5 bases). There are 14 residues in the CDR3. Germline CDR1 MDHEN, CDR2 SYDVKM. V lost 3 bases, J lost 7 bases, and 12 bases lay in between. CDR3 sequence: CASSFGTRVEKLFF. Written as DNA, the CDR3 is TGTGCCAGCAGTTTCGGGACTCGGGTTGAAAAACTGTTTTTT.

The J gene is TRBJ1-5, the V gene TRBV28; D gene ambiguous. The CDR3 has 16 residues. The ends were cut back, 5 bases at V and 0 bases at J, with 14 bases in the middle. CDR1 MDHEN and CDR2 SYDVKM come from the germline V gene. CDR3 DNA: TGTGCCAGCAGTCGCAGCGCGGGGATTAGCAATCAGCCCCAGCATTTT. Translated, it gives CASSRSAGISNQPQHF.

The gene calls are TRBV6-5 and TRBJ2-1; D is unresolved. V lost 2 bases and J lost 0, with 11 bases in between. The CDR3 covers 16 residues. The germline CDR1 and CDR2 sequences are MNHEY and SVGAGI. CDR3 amino acids: CASSYTTGSSYNEQFF. DNA of the CDR3: TGTGCCAGCAGTTACACGACTGGAAGCTCCTACAATGAGCAGTTCTTC.

The chain combines TRBV18 with TRBJ2-7; unclear D gene. Deletions cut 4 bases from V and 3 bases from J, with 10 bases between. This CDR3 region has 13 residues. Germline V gives CDR1 KGHSH, CDR2 LQKENI. CDR3 amino acids: CASSLTDLYEQYF. CDR3 bases: TGTGCCAGCTCACTAACGGATCTCTACGAGCAGTACTTC.

This clonotype was observed a few times. The chain couples TRBV20-1 to TRBJ1-5; D unresolved. Trimming pared 5 bases from V and 2 bases from J, leaving 7 bases between. Germline V gene data show CDR1 as DFQATT and CDR2 as SNEGSKA (reference sequence). The CDR3 runs 12 residues. The CDR3 region is CSAPRGNQPQHF. Written as DNA, the CDR3 is TGCAGTGCTCCGCGGGGCAATCAGCCCCAGCATTTT.

This clonotype was seen a handful of times. The chain has TRBV12-3 or TRBV12-4 and TRBJ2-7, with TRBD2 identical over 9 bases. The CDR3 runs to 14 residues. J lost 0 bases, V lost 6 bases, and 3 bases had no gene match. Written as DNA, the CDR3 is TGTGCCAGCAGCCCAGCGGGAGGCTCCTACGAGCAGTACTTC. Its protein product is CASSPAGGSYEQYF.

The chain joins TRBV20-1 to TRBJ2-3; 7 bases are shared with TRBD2. The V segment lost 7 bases and the J segment 2 bases; nucleotides outside the gene matches: 6. The CDR3 covers 13 residues. Per germline, CDR1 DFQATT and CDR2 SNEGSKA (reference sequence). The CDR3 here is CSGLRGNTDTQYF. Here the CDR3 DNA reads TGCAGTGGTCTGCGGGGGAACACAGATACGCAGTATTTT.

The chain uses TRBV12-5 and TRBJ2-3; D call uncertain. The V gene lost 8 bases and the J gene lost 3 bases, with 18 bases spanning the gap. CDR3 length: 15 residues. Germline CDR1 LGHNT, CDR2 FRNRAP. The CDR3, as DNA: TGTGCTAGTAGACCGAGGCTAGAGATTACAGATACGCAGTATTTT. Its translation is CASRPRLEITDTQYF.

There are a few counts of this clonotype. The V and J genes are TRBV9 and TRBJ2-1; D may be TRBD1 or TRBD2 (6 bases each). Germline V gene data show CDR1 as SGDLS and CDR2 as YYNGEE. The CDR3 has 15 residues. The V gene lost 4 bases and the J gene lost 1 base, with 12 bases spanning the gap. The CDR3 region is CASSPGAGSYNEQFF. CDR3 bases: TGTGCCAGCAGCCCGGGGGCGGGATCCTACAATGAGCAGTTCTTC.

In its sample, this clonotype was seen once. The chain recombines TRBV28 with TRBJ2-2; a possible D gene is TRBD2 (6 bases). Germline-derived CDR1 and CDR2 are MDHEN and SYDVKM. The CDR3 is 15 residues long. The V end lost 4 bases, the J end lost 6 bases, and 15 bases lay between the germline ends. This CDR3 reads CASSSGSRAAGELFF. For the CDR3, the DNA is TGTGCCAGCAGTTCCGGGAGCAGGGCTGCCGGGGAGCTGTTTTTT.

This clonotype was counted a few times. This chain uses TRBV6-5 with TRBJ2-7; D unclear. The CDR3 is 11 residues long. Germline V gives CDR1 MNHEY, CDR2 SVGAGI. The ends were cut back, 2 bases at V and 5 bases at J, with 4 bases in the middle. The CDR3 DNA reads as TGTGCCAGCAGTTACCACGACGAGCAGTACTTC. Protein: CASSYHDEQYF.

In this sample, this clonotype turned up a few times. The chain employs TRBV3-1 and TRBJ2-5; D not resolved. The CDR3 consists of 16 residues. V was clipped by 0 bases and J by 3 bases, with 14 bases between them. Germline V gene data show CDR1 as LGHDT and CDR2 as YNNKEL (reference sequence). CDR3 sequence: CASSQEMGNREETQYF. The CDR3 coding sequence is TGTGCCAGCAGCCAAGAGATGGGAAATCGAGAAGAGACCCAGTACTTC.

There are a few counts of this clonotype. This sequence joins TRBV20-1 and TRBJ2-5; TRBD1 agrees at 8 bases. This CDR3 has 14 amino acids. Germline V lookup: CDR1 DFQATT, CDR2 SNEGSKA (reference sequence). Trimming took 6 bases from V and 5 from J; bases not matched to a gene: 11. The CDR3, as DNA: TGCAGTGCAAGCGGACAGGGTGTTTTTGAGACCCAGTACTTC. Residues: CSASGQGVFETQYF.